These 21 T cell receptor beta chains were all obtained from the same sample, sequenced in a study of CD4 T cells in relation to SARS-CoV-2 and coronaviruses. Clones were read by immunoSEQ multiplex PCR, and TCRdb kept only the in-frame ones, dropping some. This sample carries tens of thousands of clones, around 77% of them seen once, and the ten largest clones take 20%. For these TCRs, the target antigens are not known. Sequenced input: memory CD4+ T cells from PBMCs, cultured in vitro. The receptors were gathered from an adult with COVID-19.

The genes are TRBV5-1 and TRBJ1-5, with D possibly matching TRBD1 (5 bases). The CDR3 length is 15 residues. Deletions cut 0 bases from V and 6 bases from J, with 13 bases between. The germline gives CDR1 SGHRS, CDR2 YFSETQ. CDR3 in DNA: TGCGCCAGCAGCTTGGATGGCCAGGGACGTCAGCCCCAGCATTTT. Protein sequence: CASSLDGQGRQPQHF.

This clone was detected a few times. V is TRBV7-8 and J is TRBJ1-2; D gene unclear. The CDR3 is 13 amino acids. Germline values: CDR1 SGHVS, CDR2 FQNEAQ. The V end was cut by 5 bases, the J end by 8 bases, with 15 bases between. CDR3 sequence (DNA): TGTGCCAGCAGCCGCCGGGCCCTTTGGGGCTACACCTTC. As protein: CASSRRALWGYTF. The variable domain in full, completed from reference TRBV7-8 and TRBJ1-2, reads GAGVSQSPRYKVAKRGQDVALRCDPISGHVSLFWYQQALGQGPEFLTYFQNEAQLDKSGLPSDRFFAERPEGSVSTLKIQRTQQEDSAVYLCASSRRALWGYTFGSGTRLTVV.

The CDR3 bases are TGTGCCAGCAGCTCCCCCTCCCACAAGGGGGGCGAGCAGTACTTC. Translating gives CASSSPSHKGGEQYF. This rearrangement joins TRBV7-9 to TRBJ2-7; D may match TRBD1 or TRBD2 (6 bases each). This CDR3 is built from 15 residues. V was clipped by 4 bases and J by 6 bases, with 19 bases between them. Germline V CDR1 and CDR2: SEHNR, FQNEAQ (reference sequence).

The gene calls are TRBV2 and TRBJ1-2; D gene uncertain. Germline CDR1 reads SNHLY; CDR2 reads FYNNEI. CDR3 size: 14 residues. The V and J ends lost 3 bases and 4 bases respectively, with 12 bases between them. CDR3 loop: CASSDSWERYGYTF. CDR3 bases: TGTGCCAGCAGTGATTCTTGGGAACGCTATGGCTACACCTTC. Complete variable domain (other parts from reference TRBV2 and TRBJ1-2): EPEVTQTPSHQVTQMGQEVILRCVPISNHLYFYWYRQILGQKVEFLVSFYNNEISEKSEIFDDQFSVERPDGSNFTLKIRSTKLEDSAMYFCASSDSWERYGYTFGSGTRLTVV.

This clone was detected a few times. The chain joins TRBV25-1 to TRBJ2-5; D gene uncertain. This CDR3 region has 16 residues. With 2 bases removed from V and 5 bases from J, the gap between germline ends came to 18 bases. The germline V gene encodes CDR1 MGHDK and CDR2 SYGVNS. The CDR3 nucleotides are TGTGCCAGCAGTGAAAGGGCTCCGGGCCCGGTGGAGACCCAGTACTTC. Translation: CASSERAPGPVETQYF.

The chain uses TRBV7-3 and TRBJ2-1; D not resolved. Germline CDR1 reads SGHTA; CDR2 reads FQGTGA. The CDR3 covers 16 residues. V lost 8 bases and J 0 bases, leaving 17 bases between the germline ends. CDR3 loop: CASALGVTSSYNEQFF. CDR3 nucleotide sequence: TGTGCCAGCGCATTAGGCGTTACAAGCTCCTACAATGAGCAGTTCTTC.

The CDR3 spells CASSISGSTYNEQFF. The CDR3 DNA reads TGTGCCAGTAGTATTTCGGGATCAACTTACAATGAGCAGTTCTTC. J is TRBJ2-1 and V is TRBV19, with TRBD2 as a possible D gene (5 bases). V lost 3 bases and J 4 bases, leaving 13 bases between the germline ends. CDR1 and CDR2 (germline): LNHDA, SQIVND (reference sequence). This CDR3 is built from 15 residues.

The chain has TRBV7-9 and TRBJ2-3; weak D call: TRBD1 (6 bases). V shed 6 bases and J shed 3 bases, with 13 bases lying between them. The CDR3 has 14 residues. Germline-derived CDR1 and CDR2 are SEHNR and FQNEAQ (reference sequence). CDR3 amino acids: CASRTNGQTDTQYF. The DNA for the CDR3 is TGTGCCAGCAGGACTAACGGACAGACAGATACGCAGTATTTT.

The CDR3 nucleotides are TGTGCCAGCAGCGCGGGACTAGGTCGCAATGAGCAGTTCTTC. Translated, it gives CASSAGLGRNEQFF. J is TRBJ2-1 and V is TRBV5-4, with 8 bases identical to TRBD2. The CDR3 is 14 residues long. Germline trimming cut 4 bases from V and 6 bases from J; bases unmatched to any gene: 6. Germline V gene sequence: CDR1 SGHNT, CDR2 YYREEE (reference sequence).

The chain has TRBV6-5 and TRBJ1-1; D gene uncertain. CDR3 length: 12 amino acids. Germline V lookup: CDR1 MNHEY, CDR2 SVGAGI. Trimming stripped 7 bases from V and 4 bases from J, with 10 bases between. CDR3 loop: CASTKGSTEAFF. CDR3 DNA: TGTGCCAGCACCAAAGGGTCCACTGAAGCTTTCTTT.

The chain recombines TRBV28 with TRBJ1-3; D is unclear. Germline loops: CDR1 MDHEN, CDR2 SYDVKM. The CDR3 is made up of 14 amino acids. Trimming took 7 bases from V and 0 from J, leaving 10 bases between them. DNA for the CDR3: TGTGCCAGCACGCAGATTCTCTCTGGAAACACCATATATTTT. This sequence encodes CASTQILSGNTIYF.

V is TRBV5-1 and J is TRBJ2-3; possible D gene TRBD2, 6 bases. The germline gives CDR1 SGHRS, CDR2 YFSETQ. V gave up 0 bases and J gave up 6 bases, with 14 bases separating them. The CDR3 has 15 amino acids. Here the CDR3 reads CASSLAAGRTDTQYF. CDR3 bases: TGCGCCAGCAGCTTGGCCGCGGGACGAACGGATACGCAGTATTTT.

J is TRBJ2-3 and V is TRBV10-3; D unresolved. The V end was cut by 0 bases, the J end by 5 bases, with 12 bases between. Germline assignment: CDR1 ENHRY and CDR2 SYGVKD. This CDR3 region has 15 residues. The CDR3 region has the DNA TGTGCCATCAGTGAGTCGGAAGGGTTTAAAGATACGCAGTATTTT. Its translation: CAISESEGFKDTQYF.

The chain is built from TRBV24-1 and TRBJ2-5, with 9 bases that match TRBD1. Germline CDR1 is KGHDR and CDR2 is SFDVKD. V was clipped by 6 bases and J by 5 bases; unmatched bases: 9. CDR3 size: 15 residues. As DNA, the CDR3 is TGTGCCACCAGTCGTGGGGACAGGGCTTATGAGACCCAGTACTTC. This sequence encodes CATSRGDRAYETQYF.

V and J are TRBV7-2 and TRBJ2-7; 8 bases agree with TRBD2. The V gene end was trimmed by 5 bases and the J gene end by 4 bases; junction bases not matched to a gene: 16. The CDR3 extends over 17 amino acids. The germline CDR1 and CDR2 sequences are SGHTA and FQGNSA. CDR3 DNA sequence: TGTGCCAGCAGCCCCCGGGGCGGGGGGCGCAGTGTGTACGAGCAGTACTTC. This translates into CASSPRGGGRSVYEQYF. The full variable domain, in which reference TRBV7-2 and TRBJ2-7 provide the parts outside the CDR3, is GAGVSQSPSNKVTEKGKDVELRCDPISGHTALYWYRQSLGQGLEFLIYFQGNSAPDKSGLPSDRFSAERTGGSVSTLTIQRTQQEDSAVYLCASSPRGGGRSVYEQYFGPGTRLTVT.

V and J are TRBV7-9 and TRBJ2-7; 8 bases agree with TRBD1. The ends lost 3 bases at V and 2 bases at J; junction bases unmatched: 3. The length of the CDR3 is 14 residues. Germline V CDR1 and CDR2: SEHNR, FQNEAQ (reference sequence). The CDR3 DNA sequence: TGTGCCAGCAGCTTTTTGGACAGGGCCTACGAGCAGTACTTC. It translates to CASSFLDRAYEQYF.

V and J are TRBV5-1 and TRBJ2-1, with 7 bases fitting TRBD2. The V gene end was trimmed by 0 bases and the J gene end by 7 bases; junction bases not matched to a gene: 7. This CDR3 spans 15 amino acids. Germline V gives CDR1 SGHRS, CDR2 YFSETQ. The CDR3 sequence is CASSLGGGRQNEQFF. The CDR3 DNA reads TGCGCCAGCAGCTTGGGGGGCGGGAGACAGAATGAGCAGTTCTTC.

The chain carries TRBV2 and TRBJ2-7; TRBD1 matches 8 bases. V dropped 7 bases and J dropped 4; count of bases not matched to a gene: 15. From germline, CDR1 is SNHLY and CDR2 FYNNEI. This CDR3 comprises 16 residues. In nucleotides, the CDR3 is TGTGCCAGCAAAGCTTCAGCGGGCAGGGGGCCATACGAGCAGTACTTC. Amino acid sequence: CASKASAGRGPYEQYF.

This clone was observed once. This chain uses TRBV11-2 with TRBJ1-3; TRBD1 matches 8 bases. The germline V gene encodes CDR1 SGHAT and CDR2 FQNNGV. Trimming took 4 bases from V and 2 from J; bases not matched to a gene: 13. The CDR3 contains 18 residues. The CDR3 protein is CASSSIRSRGPAGNTIYF. As DNA, the CDR3 is TGTGCCAGCAGCTCAATAAGGAGCAGGGGGCCAGCTGGAAACACCATATATTTT.

The chain links TRBV10-3 to TRBJ2-1, with D perhaps matching TRBD2 (5 bases). This CDR3 region has 12 residues. Trimming cost V 6 bases and J 2 bases, with 5 bases left between them. CDR1 ENHRY and CDR2 SYGVKD come from the germline V gene. The chain's CDR3 is CAIRGAYNEQFF. CDR3 DNA: TGTGCCATCAGGGGAGCCTACAATGAGCAGTTCTTC.

The chain is built from TRBV19 and TRBJ2-5; possible D gene TRBD2, 6 bases. Trimming stripped 2 bases from V and 4 bases from J, with 17 bases between. The CDR3 totals 16 residues. Germline assignment: CDR1 LNHDA and CDR2 SQIVND (reference sequence). CDR3 nucleotides: TGTGCCAGTAGTATAAGAGGGTCGGGGGATGTAGAGACCCAGTACTTC. Its protein is CASSIRGSGDVETQYF.